This TCR beta chain was sequenced during a study of technical replicates of blood from a handful of donors. Some clones are missing from TCRdb's copy, which holds only in-frame ones; the method was immunoSEQ multiplex PCR. The sample includes fewer than 45,000 clones, 95% to 97% of them seen just once. Germline CDR1 reads MNHEY; CDR2 reads SMNVEV (reference sequence). Trimming removed 5 bases from V and 3 bases from J; junction bases left unmatched: 10. CDR3 length equals 16 residues. The V gene is TRBV27, the J gene TRBJ2-7; 10 nucleotides agree with TRBD2. The sequenced material came from T cells isolated from PBMCs. This TCR was sampled from a human donor in good health. The CDR3 spells CASSASGGERHYEQYF. The CDR3 DNA reads as TGTGCCAGCAGTGCTAGCGGGGGTGAGAGGCACTACGAGCAGTACTTC.